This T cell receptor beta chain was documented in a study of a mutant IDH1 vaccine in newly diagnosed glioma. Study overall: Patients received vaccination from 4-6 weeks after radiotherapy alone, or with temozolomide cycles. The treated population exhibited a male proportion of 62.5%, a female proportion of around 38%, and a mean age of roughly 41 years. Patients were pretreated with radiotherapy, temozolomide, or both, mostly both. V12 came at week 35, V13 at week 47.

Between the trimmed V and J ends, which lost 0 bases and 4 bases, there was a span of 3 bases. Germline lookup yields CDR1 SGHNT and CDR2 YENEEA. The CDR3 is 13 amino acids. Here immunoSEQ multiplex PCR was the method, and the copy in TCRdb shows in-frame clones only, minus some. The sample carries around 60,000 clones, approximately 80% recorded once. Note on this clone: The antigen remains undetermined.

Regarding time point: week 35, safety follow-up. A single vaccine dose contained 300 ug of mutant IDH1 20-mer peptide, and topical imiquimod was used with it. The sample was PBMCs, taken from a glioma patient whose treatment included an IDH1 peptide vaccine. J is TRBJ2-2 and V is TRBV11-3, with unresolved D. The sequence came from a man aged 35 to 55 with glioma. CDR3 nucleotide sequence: TGTGCCAGCAGCTTAGACCTCACCGGGGAGCTGTTTTTT. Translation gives CASSLDLTGELFF.